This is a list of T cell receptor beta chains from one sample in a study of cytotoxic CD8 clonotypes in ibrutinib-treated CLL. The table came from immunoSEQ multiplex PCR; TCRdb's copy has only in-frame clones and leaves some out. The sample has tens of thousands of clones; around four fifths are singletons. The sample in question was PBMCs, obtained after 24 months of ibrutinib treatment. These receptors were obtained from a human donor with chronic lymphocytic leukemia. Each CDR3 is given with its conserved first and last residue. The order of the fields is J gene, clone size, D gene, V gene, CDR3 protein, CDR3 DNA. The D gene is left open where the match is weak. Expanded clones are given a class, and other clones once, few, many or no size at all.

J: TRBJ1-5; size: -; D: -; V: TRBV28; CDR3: CASSSNRAQPQHF; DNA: TGTGCCAGCAGTTCGAACAGGGCTCAGCCCCAGCATTTT
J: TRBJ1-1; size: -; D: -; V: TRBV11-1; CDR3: CASSTRQKNTEAFF; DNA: TGTGCCAGCAGCACCCGACAGAAGAACACTGAAGCTTTCTTT
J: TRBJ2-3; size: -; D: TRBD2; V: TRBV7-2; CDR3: CASSLVAGGPGDTQYF; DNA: TGTGCCAGCAGCTTAGTGGCGGGAGGGCCGGGAGATACGCAGTATTTT
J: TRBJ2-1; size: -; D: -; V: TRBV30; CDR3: CAWGGEPYNEQFF; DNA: TGTGCCTGGGGCGGGGAACCCTACAATGAGCAGTTCTTC
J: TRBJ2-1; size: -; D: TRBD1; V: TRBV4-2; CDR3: CASSRTTSGTGMWSSYNEQFF; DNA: TGTGCCAGCAGCCGCACTACCTCCGGGACAGGGATGTGGAGCTCCTACAATGAGCAGTTCTTC
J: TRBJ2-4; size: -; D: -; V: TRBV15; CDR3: CATSRSATNIQYF; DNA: TGTGCCACCAGCAGGTCGGCGACAAACATTCAGTACTTC
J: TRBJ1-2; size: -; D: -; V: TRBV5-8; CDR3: CASSLAGGGNDGYTF; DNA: TGTGCCAGCAGCTTGGCGGGGGGAGGTAATGATGGCTACACCTTC
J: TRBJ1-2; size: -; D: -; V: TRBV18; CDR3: CASSPPSVNYGYTF; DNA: TGTGCCAGCTCACCACCGTCAGTTAACTATGGCTACACCTTC
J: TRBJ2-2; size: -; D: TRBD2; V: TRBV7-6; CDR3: CASSLFPGEGPTGELFF; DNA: TGTGCCAGCAGCTTATTCCCGGGGGAGGGCCCCACTGGGGAGCTGTTTTTT
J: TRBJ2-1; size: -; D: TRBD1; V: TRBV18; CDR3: CASSTGQGNEQFF; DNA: TGTGCCAGCTCAACGGGACAGGGAAATGAGCAGTTCTTC
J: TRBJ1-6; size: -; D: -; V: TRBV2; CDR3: CASSYRVRLDNSPLHF; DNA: TGTGCCAGCAGTTACAGGGTTCGGTTAGATAATTCACCCCTCCACTTT
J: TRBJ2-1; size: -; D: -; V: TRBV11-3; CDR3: CASSFSASSYNEQFF; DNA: TGTGCCAGCAGCTTCTCCGCAAGCTCCTACAATGAGCAGTTCTTC
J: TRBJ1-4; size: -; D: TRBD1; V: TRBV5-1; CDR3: CASSPTGSPNEKLFF; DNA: TGCGCCAGCAGCCCGACAGGGTCCCCTAATGAAAAACTGTTTTTT
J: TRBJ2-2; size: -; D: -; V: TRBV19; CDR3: CASRRDGNTGELFF; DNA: TGTGCCAGCCGCCGGGACGGAAACACCGGGGAGCTGTTTTTT
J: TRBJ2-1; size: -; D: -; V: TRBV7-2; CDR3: CASSLEVGAGTYNEQFF; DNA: TGTGCCAGCAGCTTAGAGGTTGGTGCGGGCACCTACAATGAGCAGTTCTTC
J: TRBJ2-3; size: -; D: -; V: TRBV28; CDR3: CAILRADTQYF; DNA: TGTGCCATTCTTCGGGCAGATACGCAGTATTTT
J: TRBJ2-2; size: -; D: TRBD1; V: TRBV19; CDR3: CASSGDRGDTGELFF; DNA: TGTGCCAGTAGTGGGGACAGGGGAGACACCGGGGAGCTGTTTTTT
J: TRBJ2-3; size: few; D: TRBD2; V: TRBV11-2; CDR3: CASSLGWTSGNPTTDTQYF; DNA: TGTGCCAGCAGCTTAGGTTGGACTAGCGGGAATCCCACCACAGATACGCAGTATTTT
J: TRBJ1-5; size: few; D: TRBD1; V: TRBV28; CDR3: CASSSDRGDQPQHF; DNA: TGTGCCAGCAGTTCCGACAGGGGGGATCAGCCCCAGCATTTT
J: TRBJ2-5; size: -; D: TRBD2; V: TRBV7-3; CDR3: CASSFSREATQYF; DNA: TGTGCCAGCAGCTTCAGCCGGGAGGCGACCCAGTACTTC
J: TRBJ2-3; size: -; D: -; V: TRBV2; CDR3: CASTDQGGLGTQYF; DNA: TGTGCCAGCACAGATCAGGGGGGTTTGGGTACGCAGTATTTT
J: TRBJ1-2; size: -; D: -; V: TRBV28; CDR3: CASSSSIYGYTF; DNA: TGTGCCAGCAGTAGCAGTATCTATGGCTACACCTTC
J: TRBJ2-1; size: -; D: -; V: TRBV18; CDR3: CASSPPTAVPNEQFF; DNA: TGTGCCAGCTCACCCCCTACAGCAGTTCCCAATGAGCAGTTCTTC
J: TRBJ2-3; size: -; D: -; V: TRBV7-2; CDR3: CASSLVLDGDTQYF; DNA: TGTGCCAGCAGCTTAGTCCTAGATGGAGATACGCAGTATTTT
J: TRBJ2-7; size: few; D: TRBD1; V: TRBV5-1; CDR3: CASSARQGWSYEQYF; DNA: TGCGCCAGCAGCGCAAGACAGGGCTGGTCCTACGAGCAGTACTTC
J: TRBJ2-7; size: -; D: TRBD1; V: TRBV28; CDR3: CASSFRGLVYEQYF; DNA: TGTGCCAGCAGTTTCAGGGGGCTGGTTTACGAGCAGTACTTC
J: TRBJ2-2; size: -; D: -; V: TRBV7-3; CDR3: CASSLLLNTGELFF; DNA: TGTGCCAGCAGCTTACTATTAAACACCGGGGAGCTGTTTTTT
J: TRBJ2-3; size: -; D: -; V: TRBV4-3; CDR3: CASSQEGPGTGEDTQYF; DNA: TGCGCCAGCAGCCAAGAAGGTCCCGGGACGGGGGAGGATACGCAGTATTTT
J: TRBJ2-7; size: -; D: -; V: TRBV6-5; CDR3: CASNIRGRGEQYF; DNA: TGTGCCAGCAACATACGGGGGAGGGGGGAGCAGTACTTC
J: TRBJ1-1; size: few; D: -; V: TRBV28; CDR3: CASSLRNTEAFF; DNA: TGTGCCAGCAGTTTGCGGAACACTGAAGCTTTCTTT
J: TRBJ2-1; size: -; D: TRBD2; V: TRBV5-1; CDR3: CASSPGLAGGIDEQFF; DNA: TGCGCCAGCAGCCCGGGACTAGCGGGAGGGATCGATGAGCAGTTCTTC
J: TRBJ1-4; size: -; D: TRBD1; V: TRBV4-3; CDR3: CASSQDGQGAATNEKLFF; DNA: TGCGCCAGCAGCCAAGACGGACAGGGGGCGGCAACTAATGAAAAACTGTTTTTT
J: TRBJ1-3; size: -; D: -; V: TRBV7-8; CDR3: CASSQRAGFSSGNTIYF; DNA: TGTGCCAGCAGCCAAAGGGCAGGTTTTTCCTCTGGAAACACCATATATTTT
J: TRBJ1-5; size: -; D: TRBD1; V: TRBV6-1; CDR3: CASSEGDRRDQPQHF; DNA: TGTGCCAGCAGTGAAGGGGACAGGCGAGATCAGCCCCAGCATTTT
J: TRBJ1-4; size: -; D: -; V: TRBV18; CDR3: CASSPPATTNEKLFF; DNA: TGTGCCAGCTCACCACCGGCAACAACTAATGAAAAACTGTTTTTT
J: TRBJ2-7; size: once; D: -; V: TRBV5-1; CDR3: CASSRDSYEQYF; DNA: TGCGCCAGCAGCCGGGACTCTTACGAGCAGTACTTC
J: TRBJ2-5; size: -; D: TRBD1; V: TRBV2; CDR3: CASGLTGGAETQYF; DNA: TGTGCCAGCGGTTTAACAGGGGGAGCAGAGACCCAGTACTTC
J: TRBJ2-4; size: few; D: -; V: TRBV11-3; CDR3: CASSLDPRGIQYF; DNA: TGTGCCAGCAGCTTAGACCCGCGGGGAATTCAGTACTTC
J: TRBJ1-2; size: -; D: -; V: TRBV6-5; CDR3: CASSSRDGVGGYGYTF; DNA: TGTGCCAGCAGTTCCCGGGACGGCGTCGGGGGCTATGGCTACACCTTC
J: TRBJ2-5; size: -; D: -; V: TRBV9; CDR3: CASSVAWGSRETQYF; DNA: TGTGCCAGCAGCGTAGCTTGGGGGTCTCGGGAGACCCAGTACTTC
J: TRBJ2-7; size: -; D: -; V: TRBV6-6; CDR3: CASSKGQYEQYF; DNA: TGTGCCAGCAGCAAAGGACAGTACGAGCAGTACTTC
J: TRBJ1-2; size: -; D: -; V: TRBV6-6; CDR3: CASSPGTALGYTF; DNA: TGTGCCAGCAGCCCCGGAACAGCCCTCGGCTACACCTTC
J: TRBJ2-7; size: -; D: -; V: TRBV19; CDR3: CASSEAGYSYEQYF; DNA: TGTGCCAGTAGTGAAGCGGGTTACTCCTACGAGCAGTACTTC
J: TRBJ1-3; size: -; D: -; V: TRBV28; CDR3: CASRNGGTGRISGNTIYF; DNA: TGTGCCAGCAGAAATGGGGGAACGGGACGGATCTCTGGAAACACCATATATTTT
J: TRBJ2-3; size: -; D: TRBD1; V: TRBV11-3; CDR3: CASSTGQGLIDTQYF; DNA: TGTGCCAGCAGCACGGGACAGGGGTTAATAGATACGCAGTATTTT
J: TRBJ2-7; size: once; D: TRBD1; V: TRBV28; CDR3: CASSKSGGTGGHEQYF; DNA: TGTGCCAGCAGTAAGTCAGGGGGGACAGGGGGACACGAGCAGTACTTC
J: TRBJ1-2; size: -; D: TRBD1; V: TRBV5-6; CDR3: CASSRRSSDRGNYGYTF; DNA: TGTGCCAGCAGCCGGCGATCAAGTGACAGGGGAAACTATGGCTACACCTTC
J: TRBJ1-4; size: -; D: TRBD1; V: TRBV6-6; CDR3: CASSYEGQPNEKLFF; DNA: TGTGCCAGCAGTTATGAGGGACAGCCTAATGAAAAACTGTTTTTT
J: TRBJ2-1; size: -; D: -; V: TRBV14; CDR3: CASSPTGLTSYNEQFF; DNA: TGTGCCAGCAGCCCAACGGGACTTACCTCCTACAATGAGCAGTTCTTC
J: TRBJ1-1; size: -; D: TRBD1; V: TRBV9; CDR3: CASSPKGTASQAFF; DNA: TGTGCCAGCAGCCCAAAGGGGACAGCGAGTCAAGCTTTCTTT
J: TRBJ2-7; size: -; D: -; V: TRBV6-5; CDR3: CASSSSRGSEQYF; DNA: TGTGCCAGCAGTTCCTCCCGAGGGAGCGAGCAGTACTTC
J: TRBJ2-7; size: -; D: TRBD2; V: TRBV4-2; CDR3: CASSLGGSSYEQYF; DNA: TGTGCCAGCAGCTTGGGCGGGAGTAGCTACGAGCAGTACTTC
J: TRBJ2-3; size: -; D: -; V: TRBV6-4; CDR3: CASSATRTTDTQYF; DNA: TGTGCCAGCAGCGCAACAAGGACCACAGATACGCAGTATTTT
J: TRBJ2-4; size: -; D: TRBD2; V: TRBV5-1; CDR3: CASQRGGGQNIQYF; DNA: TGCGCCAGCCAGAGGGGCGGGGGTCAAAACATTCAGTACTTC
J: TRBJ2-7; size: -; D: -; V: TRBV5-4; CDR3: CASSSLDLKSEQYF; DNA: TGTGCCAGCAGCTCCCTGGACTTGAAAAGCGAGCAGTACTTC
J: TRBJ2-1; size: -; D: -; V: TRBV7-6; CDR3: CASSSLPDSYNEQFF; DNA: TGTGCCAGCAGCTCCCTCCCGGACTCCTACAATGAGCAGTTCTTC
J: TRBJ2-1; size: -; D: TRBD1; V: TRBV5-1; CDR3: CASIPGTGIYNEQFF; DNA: TGCGCCAGCATACCCGGGACAGGGATCTACAATGAGCAGTTCTTC
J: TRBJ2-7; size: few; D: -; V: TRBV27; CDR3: CASRWAEGTYEQYF; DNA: TGTGCCAGCCGTTGGGCGGAGGGGACCTACGAGCAGTACTTC